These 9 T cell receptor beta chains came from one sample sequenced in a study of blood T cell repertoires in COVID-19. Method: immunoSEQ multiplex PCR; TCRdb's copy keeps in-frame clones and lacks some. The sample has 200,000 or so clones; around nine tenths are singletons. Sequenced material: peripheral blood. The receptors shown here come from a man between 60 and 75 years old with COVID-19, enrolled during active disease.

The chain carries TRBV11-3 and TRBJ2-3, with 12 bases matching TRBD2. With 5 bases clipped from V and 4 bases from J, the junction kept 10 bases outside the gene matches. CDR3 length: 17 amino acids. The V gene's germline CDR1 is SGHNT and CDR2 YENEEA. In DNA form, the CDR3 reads TGTGCCAGCAGCAGGACCGCACTAGCGGGGGGCCCAGATACGCAGTATTTT. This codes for CASSRTALAGGPDTQYF.

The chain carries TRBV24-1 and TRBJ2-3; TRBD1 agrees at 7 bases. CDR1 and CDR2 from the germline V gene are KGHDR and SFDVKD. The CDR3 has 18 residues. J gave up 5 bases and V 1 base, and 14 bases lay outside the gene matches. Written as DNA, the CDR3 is TGTGCCACCAGTGATTTCGGGGCTGAGGGGACAGCAGGAGATACGCAGTATTTT. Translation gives CATSDFGAEGTAGDTQYF.

The chain's CDR3 is CASSPSSGTSIHEQYF. Written as DNA, the CDR3 is TGTGCCAGCAGCCCCAGCTCCGGGACTAGTATCCACGAGCAGTACTTC. This chain connects TRBV5-4 to TRBJ2-7, with 8 bases lining up with TRBD2. Germline V gene data show CDR1 as SGHNT and CDR2 as YYREEE (reference sequence). The CDR3 extends over 16 amino acids. V lost 4 bases and J lost 5; bases outside the gene matches: 14.

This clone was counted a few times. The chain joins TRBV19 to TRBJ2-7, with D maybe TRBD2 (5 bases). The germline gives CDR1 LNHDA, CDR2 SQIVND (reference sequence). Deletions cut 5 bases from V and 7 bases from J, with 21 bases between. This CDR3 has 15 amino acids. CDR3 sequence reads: CASSASHELRREQYF. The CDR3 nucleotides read TGTGCCAGTAGTGCGAGCCATGAGTTAAGGAGGGAGCAGTACTTC.

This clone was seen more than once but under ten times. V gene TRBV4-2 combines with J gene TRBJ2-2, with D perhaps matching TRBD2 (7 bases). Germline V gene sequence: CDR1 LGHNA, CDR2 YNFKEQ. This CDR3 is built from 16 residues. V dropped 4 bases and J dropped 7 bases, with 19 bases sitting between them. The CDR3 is CASSRGSGGVSGELFF. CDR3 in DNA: TGTGCCAGCAGCCGGGGGTCGGGGGGCGTTAGCGGGGAGCTGTTTTTT.

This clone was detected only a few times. The DNA for the CDR3 is TGTGCCAGCAGCTCGGACAGGGGTGTCCAAGAGACCCAGTACTTC. It yields the protein CASSSDRGVQETQYF. This chain connects TRBV7-8 to TRBJ2-5, with 9 bases that match TRBD1. Germline V gene data show CDR1 as SGHVS and CDR2 as FQNEAQ. The CDR3 is 15 residues long. V was clipped by 4 bases and J by 1 base; unmatched bases: 4.

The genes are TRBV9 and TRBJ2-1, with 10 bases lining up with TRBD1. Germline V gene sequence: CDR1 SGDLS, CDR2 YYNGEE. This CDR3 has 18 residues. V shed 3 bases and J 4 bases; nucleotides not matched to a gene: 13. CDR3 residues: CASSDNQARDRGYNEQFF. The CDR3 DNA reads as TGTGCCAGCAGCGACAACCAGGCCCGGGACAGGGGATACAATGAGCAGTTCTTC.

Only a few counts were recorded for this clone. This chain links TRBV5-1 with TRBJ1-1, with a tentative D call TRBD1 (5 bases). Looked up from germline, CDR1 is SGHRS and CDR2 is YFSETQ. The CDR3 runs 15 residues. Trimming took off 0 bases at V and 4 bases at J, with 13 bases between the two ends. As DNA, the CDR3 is TGCGCCAGCAGCTTGGCCGGGGGGAGGGGCACTGAAGCTTTCTTT. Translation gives CASSLAGGRGTEAFF.

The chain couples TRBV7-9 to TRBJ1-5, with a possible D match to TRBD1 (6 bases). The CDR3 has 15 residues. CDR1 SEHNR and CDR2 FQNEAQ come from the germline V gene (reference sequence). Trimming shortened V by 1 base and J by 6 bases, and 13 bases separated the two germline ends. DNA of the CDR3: TGTGCCAGCAGCTTAGGGGATGGGGGCCCTCAGCCCCAGCATTTT. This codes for CASSLGDGGPQPQHF.